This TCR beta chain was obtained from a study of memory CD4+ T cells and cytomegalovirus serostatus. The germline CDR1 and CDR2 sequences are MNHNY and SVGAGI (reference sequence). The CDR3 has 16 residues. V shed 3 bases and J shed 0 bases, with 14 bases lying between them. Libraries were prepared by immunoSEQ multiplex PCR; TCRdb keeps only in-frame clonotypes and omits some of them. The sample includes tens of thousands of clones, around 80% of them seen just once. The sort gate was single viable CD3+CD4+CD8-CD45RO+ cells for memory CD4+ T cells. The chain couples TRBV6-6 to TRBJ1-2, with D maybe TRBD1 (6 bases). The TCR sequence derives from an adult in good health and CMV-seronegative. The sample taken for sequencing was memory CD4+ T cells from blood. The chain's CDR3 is CASSYLSGQANYGYTF. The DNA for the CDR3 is TGTGCCAGCAGTTATTTGTCGGGACAAGCTAACTATGGCTACACCTTC.